This T cell receptor beta chain was found in a study of spatial heterogeneity in lung cancer. For the study at large: Raw sequencing reads included, on average, more than 8.5 appearances of each unique TCR and UMI combination. Whole-study findings and limits: Tumor mutation counts were tracked by expanded intratumoral alpha and beta TCR counts.

Germline CDR1 SGHAT, CDR2 FQNNGV. Trimming cost V 5 bases and J 2 bases, with 16 bases left between them. CDR3 length equals 17 residues. TCR cDNA molecules were tagged individually, and each one carried a unique molecular identifier. TCRdb called the 5' RACE reads again in MiXCR, with one record for every CDR3 protein. The repertoire holds 3,000 to 3,500 distinct CDR3 sequences, with about 16% as singletons. The time point: sample taken at primary tumor resection. The approximately 79 donors had untreated early-stage non-small cell lung cancer. Without sorting, whole RNA was sequenced from tumor, nontumor lung or frozen PBMC. Points on this clonotype: The antigen remains unidentified.

This clonotype was obtained from a male donor with early-stage non-small cell lung cancer. The V and J genes are TRBV11-2 and TRBJ1-6; D possibly corresponds to TRBD1 (5 bases). The sequencing here drew on lung tumor tissue, taken at surgery. The CDR3 region has the DNA TGTGCCAGCAGCCCCACCGGGGGGGACCCCTATAATTCACCCCTCCACTTT. It is translated as CASSPTGGDPYNSPLHF. The full variable domain, rest sourced from reference TRBV11-2 and TRBJ1-6, is EAGVAQSPRYKIIEKRQSVAFWCNPISGHATLYWYQQILGQGPKLLIQFQNNGVVDDSQLPKDRFSAERLKGVDSTLKIQPAKLEDSAVYLCASSPTGGDPYNSPLHFGNGTRLTVT.